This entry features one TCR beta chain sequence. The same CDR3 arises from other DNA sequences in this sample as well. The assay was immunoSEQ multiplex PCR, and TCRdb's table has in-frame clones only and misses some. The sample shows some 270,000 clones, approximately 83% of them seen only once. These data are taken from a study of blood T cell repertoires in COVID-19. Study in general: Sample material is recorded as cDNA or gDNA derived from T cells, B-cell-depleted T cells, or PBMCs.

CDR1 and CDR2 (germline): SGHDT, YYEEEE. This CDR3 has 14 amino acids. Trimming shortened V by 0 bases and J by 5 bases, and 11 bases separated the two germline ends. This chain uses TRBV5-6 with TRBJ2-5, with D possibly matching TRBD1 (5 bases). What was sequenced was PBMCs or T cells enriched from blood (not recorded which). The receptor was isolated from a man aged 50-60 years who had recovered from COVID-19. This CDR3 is CASSLVSGSETQYF. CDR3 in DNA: TGTGCCAGCAGCTTGGTTTCAGGGTCCGAGACCCAGTACTTC.